The present T cell receptor beta chain was sequenced within a study of blood T cells in healthy people across ages. A J-beta primer mix and a sample-barcoded 5' primer were used in a second PCR of about 7 to 12 cycles. One entry per CDR3 protein results from TCRdb running MiXCR on the 5' RACE reads. The table shows about 1.4 million distinct CDR3 sequences, with 45% to 70% occurring only once. The CDR3 loop spans 14 amino acids. Germline V gene lookup returns CDR1 SGHVS and CDR2 FNYEAQ. The V end lost 1 base, the J end lost 6 bases, and 13 bases lay between the germline ends. Only a few counts were recorded for this clonotype.

This clonotype was sampled from a man in his late teens or twenties in good health. Sequenced sample: blood. The chain links TRBV7-6 to TRBJ2-7, with D possibly being TRBD1 or TRBD2 (6 bases each). CDR3 protein: CASSLGPGAAEQYF. The CDR3 DNA reads as TGTGCCAGCAGCTTAGGTCCGGGGGCGGCCGAGCAGTACTTC.